Below, one TCR beta chain is given with its context. Its antigen is not known. V was clipped by 4 bases and J by 6 bases; unmatched bases: 4. This CDR3 region has 13 residues. Looked up from germline, CDR1 is SEHNR and CDR2 is FQNEAQ (reference sequence). This sample is part of a study of beta chain features in type 1 diabetes. Study-wide findings and caveats: HLA influence on TCRB rearrangement stayed unresolved here. Type 1 diabetes patients had moderately but significantly shorter TCRB CDR3s in all four CD4+ subsets.

Expressed TCRB transcripts were sequenced because the entire RNA isolate underwent reverse transcription. The protocol was immunoSEQ multiplex PCR, while the TCRdb copy is restricted to in-frame clones and leaves out a portion. The table includes 500,000 to 800,000 clones, roughly an eighth detected once. The clonotype was recovered from a man aged 30 to 45 with type 1 diabetes. Sequencing was done on a sample of naive CD4+ T cells from blood. The V gene is TRBV7-9, the J gene TRBJ1-1; 8 bases are a match to TRBD1. CDR3 nucleotide sequence: TGTGCCAGCAGCTCGACAGGGGAACCTGAAGCTTTCTTT. It encodes CASSSTGEPEAFF. The full variable domain, with the rest looked up from reference TRBV7-9 and TRBJ1-1, is DTGVSQNPRHKITKRGQNVTFRCDPISEHNRLYWYRQTLGQGPEFLTYFQNEAQLEKSRLLSDRFSAERPKGSFSTLEIQRTEQGDSAMYLCASSSTGEPEAFFGQGTRLTVV.